The next 21 T cell receptor beta chains were all read from a single sample in a study of shared clonotypes between healthy human individuals. Repertoires were generated with immunoSEQ multiplex PCR, while TCRdb's copy carries only in-frame clones and drops some. The sample records more than 1.2 million clones, approximately 98.5% being singletons. Material: naive CD4+ T cells sorted from blood. Subset here: CD45RA+ positively selected. These receptors were collected from a man aged 25 to 40 in good health.

This chain links TRBV5-1 with TRBJ2-5; D tentatively reads TRBD1 or TRBD2 (7 bases each). V was shortened by 4 bases and J by 3 bases, with 13 bases between the two germline ends. The CDR3 is 14 amino acids. Germline lookup yields CDR1 SGHRS and CDR2 YFSETQ. For the CDR3, the DNA is TGCGCCAGCAGCCAGGGGGGGACAGAAGAGACCCAGTACTTC. Protein sequence: CASSQGGTEETQYF. Full variable domain (missing parts from reference TRBV5-1 and TRBJ2-5): KAGVTQTPRYLIKTRGQQVTLSCSPISGHRSVSWYQQTPGQGLQFLFEYFSETQRNKGNFPGRFSGRQFSNSRSEMNVSTLELGDSALYLCASSQGGTEETQYFGPGTRLLVL.

CDR3 sequence reads: CASSQDLESGGGYEQYF. The CDR3 DNA sequence: TGTGCCAGCAGCCAAGATCTAGAGTCAGGGGGCGGCTACGAGCAGTACTTC. V is TRBV14 and J is TRBJ2-7; TRBD1 agrees at 8 bases. This CDR3 spans 17 amino acids. The J segment lost 3 bases and the V segment lost 0 bases, leaving 10 bases of the junction unmatched. Germline CDR1 and CDR2: SGHDN and FVKESK. The full variable domain, completed using reference TRBV14 and TRBJ2-7, is EAGVTQFPSHSVIEKGQTVTLRCDPISGHDNLYWYRRVMGKEIKFLLHFVKESKQDESGMPNNRFLAERTGGTYSTLKVQPAELEDSGVYFCASSQDLESGGGYEQYFGPGTRLTVT.

The CDR3 loop is CASSQTPTDTQYF. Here the CDR3 DNA reads TGTGCCAGCAGCCAGACGCCCACAGATACGCAGTATTTT. The chain is built from TRBV9 and TRBJ2-3; no firm D call. Trimming left V 4 bases short and J 2 bases short, with 8 bases between. From germline, CDR1 is SGDLS and CDR2 YYNGEE. The CDR3 spans 13 residues.

A single count supports this clone. The chain has TRBV5-1 and TRBJ2-7; 10 bases match TRBD2. Trimming took 4 bases from V and 4 from J; bases not matched to a gene: 14. Looked up from germline, CDR1 is SGHRS and CDR2 is YFSETQ. The CDR3 extends over 17 amino acids. In DNA, the CDR3 is TGCGCCAGCAGCCCCCGGCGAGCGGGAGGGCCTATTTACGAGCAGTACTTC. Amino acids: CASSPRRAGGPIYEQYF.

With respect to this clone: A junction boundary mismatches the germline segment, possibly from a read error. The chain uses TRBV29-1 and TRBJ1-1; 7 bases are a match to TRBD1. The CDR3 is 13 residues long. The V gene's germline CDR1 is SQVTM and CDR2 ANQGSEA. The DNA of the CDR3 is TGCAGCGTCGAAGGGACAGTGGCTTCTGAAGCTTTCTTT. Translated: CSVEGTVASEAFF.

The chain has TRBV5-1 and TRBJ2-1; TRBD1 is a possible D gene (5 bases). This CDR3 spans 13 amino acids. Germline assignment: CDR1 SGHRS and CDR2 YFSETQ. Trimming left V 4 bases short and J 4 bases short, with 9 bases between. This CDR3 reads CASSLRAYNEQFF. In nucleotides, the CDR3 is TGCGCCAGCAGCCTCAGGGCTTACAATGAGCAGTTCTTC.

This clone appeared a single time. The rearrangement joins TRBV23-1 to TRBJ2-5; no firm D call. TRBV23-1 is filed as an ORF, its function uncertain. V was cut by 1 base and J by 5 bases, with 17 bases left in between. This CDR3 contains 16 residues. This CDR3 reads CASSQFTERSSETQYF. In nucleotides, the CDR3 is TGCGCCAGCAGTCAATTTACGGAACGGTCGTCGGAGACCCAGTACTTC.

This clone was seen once. The genes are TRBV19 and TRBJ1-5; tentative D call: TRBD1 (5 bases). V shed 4 bases and J shed 7 bases, with 14 bases lying between them. CDR3 length equals 14 residues. The germline CDR1 and CDR2 sequences are LNHDA and SQIVND (reference sequence). The CDR3 nucleotides are TGTGCCAGTAGTAGGAAGCCCGAGGGGCAGCCCCAGCATTTT. Residues: CASSRKPEGQPQHF.

The chain combines TRBV5-4 with TRBJ2-7, with D tentatively TRBD2 (5 bases). Germline V gene lookup returns CDR1 SGHNT and CDR2 YYREEE (reference sequence). Between the trimmed V and J ends, which lost 1 base and 3 bases, there was a span of 8 bases. The CDR3 has 13 amino acids. CDR3 nucleotide sequence: TGTGCCAGCAGCTTGACGGGGTTCTACGAGCAGTACTTC. It specifies CASSLTGFYEQYF.

CDR3 DNA sequence: TGTGCCAGCTCAGACGAAGTGATAGCGGGATTTAGGAATGAGCAGTTCTTC. This gives the protein CASSDEVIAGFRNEQFF. The chain combines TRBV18 with TRBJ2-1; TRBD2 matches at 8 bases. Germline CDR1 and CDR2: KGHSH and LQKENI. The CDR3 has 17 amino acids. V was pared by 5 bases and J by 7 bases, with 16 bases of the junction left unmatched.

This chain links TRBV11-2 with TRBJ2-1, with D uncertain. The V and J ends lost 5 bases and 3 bases respectively, with 17 bases between them. Germline-derived CDR1 and CDR2 are SGHAT and FQNNGV. The CDR3 is 16 amino acids. CDR3 amino acids: CASSPKVTLGYNEQFF. The DNA of the CDR3 is TGTGCCAGCAGCCCAAAGGTGACGCTCGGCTACAATGAGCAGTTCTTC. The full variable domain, rest sourced from reference TRBV11-2 and TRBJ2-1, is EAGVAQSPRYKIIEKRQSVAFWCNPISGHATLYWYQQILGQGPKLLIQFQNNGVVDDSQLPKDRFSAERLKGVDSTLKIQPAKLEDSAVYLCASSPKVTLGYNEQFFGPGTRLTVL.

The V call is TRBV5-8, the J call TRBJ2-2, with TRBD1 as a possible D gene (5 bases). V was shortened by 2 bases and J by 1 base, with 9 bases between the two germline ends. There are 15 residues in the CDR3. The V gene's germline CDR1 is SGHTS and CDR2 YDEGEE. The CDR3 DNA reads as TGTGCCAGCAGCTTCAGGGTCGGGAACACCGGGGAGCTGTTTTTT. It codes for CASSFRVGNTGELFF.

Turning to this clone: The same CDR3 is also encoded by other DNA sequences in this sample. The gene calls are TRBV9 and TRBJ2-1; 12 positions agree with TRBD2. The CDR3 extends over 16 amino acids. With V trimmed by 0 bases and J by 4 bases, 2 bases remained unmatched. Germline V CDR1 and CDR2: SGDLS, YYNGEE. CDR3 nucleotides: TGTGCCAGCAGCGTAGGGCTAGCGGGAGGGTACAATGAGCAGTTCTTC. Its translation is CASSVGLAGGYNEQFF. Complete variable domain (other parts from reference TRBV9 and TRBJ2-1): DSGVTQTPKHLITATGQRVTLRCSPRSGDLSVYWYQQSLDQGLQFLIQYYNGEERAKGNILERFSAQQFPDLHSELNLSSLELGDSALYFCASSVGLAGGYNEQFFGPGTRLTVL.

Only one count was recorded for this clone. The CDR3 region has the DNA TGTGCCAGCAGCAGGGACAGGGCAAACTACGAGCAGTACTTC. Translated, it gives CASSRDRANYEQYF. The genes are TRBV9 and TRBJ2-7; 9 positions agree with TRBD1. Germline V gives CDR1 SGDLS, CDR2 YYNGEE. The trim removed 4 bases at V and 3 bases at J, leaving 5 bases unmatched. This CDR3 spans 14 amino acids.

The chain couples TRBV4-1 to TRBJ2-1; perhaps TRBD1 as D (6 bases). Germline-derived CDR1 and CDR2 are MGHRA and YSYEKL. There are 17 residues in the CDR3. Trimming left V 1 base short and J 3 bases short, with 16 bases between. The CDR3 DNA reads TGCGCCAGCAGCCAAGTCGAACAGGGAAACAGCTACAATGAGCAGTTCTTC. Translating gives CASSQVEQGNSYNEQFF.

The chain has TRBV28 and TRBJ1-5; D call uncertain. The CDR3 has 14 amino acids. Trimming pared 4 bases from V and 9 bases from J, leaving 16 bases between. Germline CDR1 reads MDHEN; CDR2 reads SYDVKM. DNA of the CDR3: TGTGCCAGCAGTTACCTATCGGGTCCCAGGCCCCAGCATTTT. It codes for CASSYLSGPRPQHF.

This chain links TRBV11-2 with TRBJ2-3, with 8 bases that match TRBD1. The CDR3 length is 16 residues. Germline loops: CDR1 SGHAT, CDR2 FQNNGV. V gave up 5 bases and J gave up 4 bases; unmatched junction bases: 11. The CDR3 is CASSIQQGVYADTQYF. CDR3 sequence (DNA): TGTGCCAGCAGCATACAACAGGGGGTCTACGCAGATACGCAGTATTTT.

V is TRBV18 and J is TRBJ1-2; TRBD1 matches 7 bases. The CDR3 is 14 residues long. Germline V gives CDR1 KGHSH, CDR2 LQKENI. With 1 base clipped from V and 7 bases from J, the junction kept 6 bases outside the gene matches. This CDR3 is CASSPQEGGGGYTF. The CDR3 nucleotides read TGTGCCAGCTCACCACAGGAAGGGGGCGGTGGCTACACCTTC.

The genes are TRBV5-6 and TRBJ2-1; no firm D call. Per the germline V gene, CDR1 is SGHDT and CDR2 is YYEEEE. The V end lost 4 bases, the J end lost 4 bases, and 3 bases lay between the germline ends. The length of the CDR3 is 11 residues. The CDR3 region has the DNA TGTGCCAGCAGCGCATACAATGAGCAGTTCTTC. Its translation is CASSAYNEQFF. Full variable domain (remainder filled in from reference TRBV5-6 and TRBJ2-1): DAGVTQSPTHLIKTRGQQVTLRCSPKSGHDTVSWYQQALGQGPQFIFQYYEEEERQRGNFPDRFSGHQFPNYSSELNVNALLLGDSALYLCASSAYNEQFFGPGTRLTVL.

This clone occurred once. This chain connects TRBV19 to TRBJ1-2; maybe TRBD1 (6 bases). Trimming left V 10 bases short and J 6 bases short, with 30 bases between. CDR3 length equals 17 residues. Germline CDR1 is LNHDA and CDR2 is SQIVND (reference sequence). The CDR3 reads CATSPPPHGRGVHGYTF. CDR3 sequence (DNA): TGTGCCACCAGCCCACCCCCCCACGGCAGGGGAGTGCATGGCTACACCTTC.

About this clone itself: Other nucleotide sequences in the sample specify the same CDR3. This chain uses TRBV10-3 with TRBJ2-7; D is unresolved. Germline V gene data show CDR1 as ENHRY and CDR2 as SYGVKD. This CDR3 has 12 residues. V was cut by 0 bases and J by 4 bases, with 4 bases left in between. The CDR3 DNA follows: TGTGCCATCAGTGAGTCGCGTTACGAGCAGTACTTC. This codes for CAISESRYEQYF.